The clone carrying this TCR beta chain was recorded at least ten times. A library of TCRbeta sequences, prepared with unique molecular identifiers, was generated. TCRdb recomputed calls from the PCR reads with MiXCR, one row per CDR3 protein. Of under 300,000 distinct CDR3 sequences detected, roughly a tenth appear once; the ten largest clones hold less than 6%. The data derive from a study of T-cell reconstitution after alpha-beta-depleted transplantation in children. The ends were cut back, 5 bases at V and 10 bases at J, with 12 bases in the middle. In germline, CDR1 is SEHNR, CDR2 FQNEAQ (reference sequence). CDR3 length equals 12 residues.

This receptor was taken from a human donor who donated a stem cell graft to a child with SCID. J is TRBJ2-1 and V is TRBV7-9; D unclear. Sequenced material: PBMCs from the stem cell graft donor, taken from the stem cell graft. The CDR3 nucleotides are TGTGCCAGCAGCGTAGACGGACCCGAGCAGTTCTTC. Translated: CASSVDGPEQFF.